The 22 T cell receptor beta chains below all came from one sample that was sequenced in a study of CXCR3-negative and CXCR3-positive naive CD8 T cells. Libraries were UMI-labeled 5' RACE TRB cDNA. With the 5' RACE reads reprocessed, TCRdb shows one record per CDR3 protein and no DNA. Recorded for this sample: 45,000 to 60,000 distinct CDR3 sequences. Sequencing was done on a sample of memory CD8+ T cells from blood. These receptor sequences come from a human donor in good health. Some clones in this sample may be carry-over from other donors' samples.

The V gene is TRBV7-2, the J gene TRBJ2-7; lacking DNA, the TRBD1 call made by TCRdb goes unchecked. This CDR3 is 16 amino acids long. Germline V gene data show CDR1 as SGHTA and CDR2 as FQGNSA. The CDR3 loop reads CASSLVSGQGFDEQYF.

The gene calls are TRBV4-2 and TRBJ2-7; with no DNA, the TCRdb D assignment of TRBD2 cannot be verified. CDR1 and CDR2 from the germline V gene are LGHNA and YNFKEQ. The CDR3 covers 14 residues. The CDR3 here is CASSQDEGPYEQYF.

The rearrangement links TRBV7-9 to TRBJ2-5; without DNA, the TCRdb call of TRBD2 cannot be checked. The CDR3 covers 16 residues. Germline V gene data show CDR1 as SEHNR and CDR2 as FQNEAQ (reference sequence). The CDR3 protein is CASSPLFGTNQETQYF.

V gene TRBV20-1 combines with J gene TRBJ2-7; TCRdb's D call, TRBD1, is unchecked because there is no DNA. Germline CDR1 and CDR2: DFQATT and SNEGSKA (reference sequence). This CDR3 has 19 amino acids. The CDR3 loop reads CSARASDRDRVPALYEQYF.

The rearrangement uses TRBV29-1 and TRBJ2-2; the TCRdb D gene call, TRBD2, has no DNA to confirm it. The germline V gene encodes CDR1 SQVTM and CDR2 ANQGSEA. The CDR3 spans 14 residues. CDR3 sequence reads: CSVTGTSVTGELFF.

CDR3 region: CASSQGGAYGYTF. The V gene is TRBV13, the J gene TRBJ1-2; TCRdb's D call, TRBD1, is unchecked because there is no DNA. Germline lookup yields CDR1 PRHDT and CDR2 FYEKMQ (reference sequence). There are 13 residues in the CDR3.

The rearrangement uses TRBV6-2 or TRBV6-3 and TRBJ2-3. Germline V gene sequence: CDR1 MNHEY, CDR2 SVGEGT. The CDR3 sequence is 12 residues long. CDR3 loop: CASSPYTDTQYF.

This chain uses TRBV24-1 with TRBJ2-3; TCRdb's D call, TRBD2, is unchecked because there is no DNA. This CDR3 comprises 12 residues. CDR1 and CDR2 (germline): KGHDR, SFDVKD. CDR3 in amino acids: CATAGGLDTQYF.

J is TRBJ2-5 and V is TRBV12-3 or TRBV12-4; TCRdb proposes TRBD1, but this gene call is untestable without DNA. CDR3 length: 13 residues. The CDR3: CASSPGQLPPPYF.

The V gene is TRBV10-3, the J gene TRBJ1-2. This CDR3 region has 13 residues. The V gene's germline CDR1 is ENHRY and CDR2 SYGVKD. CDR3 protein: CAISEGTVYGYTF.

This chain joins TRBV4-1 and TRBJ2-7; TCRdb designates TRBD2, a call that cannot be tested without DNA. The CDR3 covers 14 residues. The V gene's germline CDR1 is MGHRA and CDR2 YSYEKL. The CDR3 sequence: CASSPSGLSYEQYF.

This chain joins TRBV29-1 and TRBJ2-1; TCRdb designates TRBD1, a call that cannot be tested without DNA. Looked up from germline, CDR1 is SQVTM and CDR2 is ANQGSEA. The CDR3 runs 11 residues. The CDR3 loop reads CSVEWGAEQFF.

J is TRBJ2-2 and V is TRBV4-3; the TRBD1 assignment by TCRdb is unverifiable without DNA. Germline CDR1 and CDR2: LGHNA and YSLEER. The CDR3 is 18 residues long. The chain's CDR3 is CASSQVAWGRVNTGELFF.

The genes are TRBV10-1 and TRBJ2-3; TCRdb gives TRBD1 as the D gene, but with no DNA this cannot be confirmed. In germline, CDR1 is WNHNN, CDR2 SYGVQD (reference sequence). This CDR3 is built from 15 residues. CDR3: CASSDRALRSDTQYF.

The J gene is TRBJ2-7, the V gene TRBV4-1. The germline gives CDR1 MGHRA, CDR2 YSYEKL. This CDR3 comprises 13 residues. The CDR3 is CASSQAGRYEQYF.

The genes are TRBV5-1 and TRBJ2-1; without DNA, the TCRdb call of TRBD2 cannot be checked. The germline gives CDR1 SGHRS, CDR2 YFSETQ. This CDR3 is 15 amino acids long. CDR3 sequence: CASSYSVERGYEQFF.

The rearrangement joins TRBV7-6 to TRBJ2-3; TCRdb returns TRBD2, unconfirmable since there is no DNA. The CDR3 contains 16 residues. Looked up from germline, CDR1 is SGHVS and CDR2 is FNYEAQ. The CDR3 region is CASSSSAGGVTDTQYF.

CDR3 amino acids: CASSVGTGGYEQYF. The chain has TRBV7-8 and TRBJ2-7; as DNA is missing, the TRBD1 call by TCRdb cannot be tested. The germline CDR1 and CDR2 sequences are SGHVS and FQNEAQ. This CDR3 is 14 amino acids long.

CDR3 amino acids: CASSLVAGADNEQFF. V gene TRBV5-4 combines with J gene TRBJ2-1; TCRdb's D gene call, TRBD1, goes unchecked for lack of DNA. The CDR3 contains 15 residues. The V gene's germline CDR1 is SGHNT and CDR2 YYREEE (reference sequence). Full variable domain (outside the CDR3, taken from reference TRBV5-4 and TRBJ2-1): ETGVTQSPTHLIKTRGQQVTLRCSSQSGHNTVSWYQQALGQGPQFIFQYYREEENGRGNFPPRFSGLQFPNYSSELNVNALELDDSALYLCASSLVAGADNEQFFGPGTRLTVL.

The rearrangement links TRBV12-3 or TRBV12-4 to TRBJ2-5. This CDR3 has 14 residues. CDR3 in amino acids: CASSSTVNQETQYF.

The rearrangement uses TRBV7-6 and TRBJ2-3; as DNA is missing, the TRBD2 call by TCRdb cannot be tested. The germline CDR1 and CDR2 sequences are SGHVS and FNYEAQ. The CDR3 has 17 residues. The CDR3 sequence is CASSGQVPLELADTQYF.

The chain has TRBV6-5 and TRBJ2-7; TCRdb names TRBD1, which stays unverified in the absence of DNA. The CDR3 runs 15 residues. Germline V gene sequence: CDR1 MNHEY, CDR2 SVGAGI. The CDR3 sequence: CAILGASGAGYEEYF.